The source of this TCR beta chain is a study of cytomegalovirus exposure and HLA in healthy donors (dated by TCRdb to 2015 to 2018). Background on the whole study: According to a later analysis, the 120 or so validation repertoires were produced on the same platform as the 680 or so repertoires of the first cohort. In addition to the first cohort of 666 subjects, a separate validation cohort of 120 different subjects was used. High-throughput TCR immunosequencing, statistical association of individual TCRs with disease status, and machine learning were combined to predict cytomegalovirus infection status. The study aimed to test whether cataloging public T cell receptors could reveal signatures of past pathogen exposure.

The donors belonged to the validation cohort of around 120 subjects, which was separate from the approximately 660-subject first cohort. This clone was seen once. The antigen this receptor binds is unknown. Per-nucleotide qualities are absent, and no much larger clonotype sits a single base away. V is clipped by 0 bases and J by 0 bases, and the sequence between their germline boundaries is 6 bases long. From the germline V gene, CDR1 is SGHDT and CDR2 is YYEEEE. Counted from cysteine to phenylalanine, this CDR3 has 14 amino acids. Only the CDR3 portion is preserved as DNA: 42 bases, with reading frame beginning at the first base. Results the study describes overall, beyond this receptor: Most TCR sequences were seen in very few donors, while some public TCRs were found in many individuals. A few of the identified cytomegalovirus-associated TCR beta chains were confirmed in vitro to be specific for cytomegalovirus antigens. Of the cluster scores, roughly 95% were above 0 in a later analysis, which found that TCRs clustered in the first cohort also tended to co-occur in the roughly 130 validation repertoires. The authors suggested that the approach could potentially be extended to other disease states and immunological phenotypes. The classifier was reported to diagnose cytomegalovirus status with high specificity and sensitivity in both the original and validation cohorts. A later analysis lacked HLA typing for the validation cohort, so it scored co-occurrence in that cohort across all 130 or so repertoires. The study gave a list of 150 to 200 TCR beta chains associated with cytomegalovirus.

The method was the immunoSEQ multiplex PCR assay. On the study's bioinformatics: To diagnose cytomegalovirus status from the catalog of TCR beta chain sequences, a statistical classification framework was built. The table was pulled from immuneACCESS by TCRdb, which kept in-frame rearrangements only. Such tables lose some clones; where checked, under half of the loss comes from unresolved V genes, and the rest has no known cause. V, J and clone size are taken as reported in that table, and D and trimming were inferred from the DNA itself. For this sample the table gives about 74,000 clones, of which 94% were detected only once. 1.5% to 2% of the sample is held by the ten biggest clonotypes.

The sequence derives from a woman aged 18-29 years in good health and CMV-seropositive. Sequenced: PBMCs. The chain couples TRBV5-6 to TRBJ1-2; no D segment can be confidently identified. The base sequence is TGTGCCAGCAGCTTGGTAGAGACTAACTATGGCTACACCTTC. The encoded protein is CASSLVETNYGYTF.